Below are 32 T cell receptor beta chains sequenced from a single sample in a study of spatial heterogeneity in lung cancer. Study-wide points: Expanded alpha and beta TCR counts within tumors tracked tumor mutation counts.

Their antigens remain unidentified. In TCRdb, the 5' RACE reads were re-called with MiXCR into one record per CDR3 protein. The sample contains 3,000 or so distinct CDR3 sequences, about 17% of which appear only once. Sample time point: sample taken at primary tumor resection. The sequencing used lung tumor tissue, collected at surgery. The receptors derive from a male donor with early-stage non-small cell lung cancer.

This clonotype is labeled medium-sized. The chain links TRBV10-2 to TRBJ2-7; D unclear. The V gene's germline CDR1 is WSHSY and CDR2 SAAADI. This CDR3 is built from 12 residues. Trimming shortened V by 8 bases and J by 2 bases, and 10 bases separated the two germline ends. The CDR3 nucleotides read TGCGCCAGCTCACGTCCGCCCTACGAGCAGTACTTC. This translates into CASSRPPYEQYF.

This clonotype was seen a handful of times. The rearrangement joins TRBV20-1 to TRBJ2-2; 14 positions match TRBD2. Trimming at V came to 0 bases and at J to 5 bases, leaving 8 bases not matched to a gene. Looked up from germline, CDR1 is DFQATT and CDR2 is SNEGSKA (reference sequence). This CDR3 is built from 18 residues. The CDR3: CSARDQGLAGVRTGELFF. The CDR3 DNA reads as TGCAGTGCTAGAGATCAGGGACTAGCGGGAGTGAGGACCGGGGAGCTGTTTTTT.

The V and J genes are TRBV5-5 and TRBJ1-6, with TRBD1 as a possible D gene (5 bases). Deletions cut 2 bases from V and 8 bases from J, with 14 bases between. This CDR3 contains 15 residues. The V gene's germline CDR1 is SGHKS and CDR2 YYEKEE (reference sequence). CDR3 sequence (DNA): TGTGCCAGCAGCTTTCCCGACAGATCTGATTCACCCCTCCACTTT. It is translated as CASSFPDRSDSPLHF.

V is TRBV12-3 or TRBV12-4 and J is TRBJ1-1, with D unclear. The CDR3 is made up of 16 amino acids. V was clipped by 1 base and J by 0 bases, with 12 bases between them. This chain's CDR3 is CASSLDLRGMNTEAFF. CDR3 nucleotide sequence: TGTGCCAGCAGTTTAGACCTACGAGGAATGAACACTGAAGCTTTCTTT.

By sample share, this clonotype is medium-sized. V usage is TRBV20-1 and J usage is TRBJ2-5; D might be TRBD1 or TRBD2, each matching 5 bases. The length of the CDR3 is 11 residues. Germline V gene lookup returns CDR1 DFQATT and CDR2 SNEGSKA (reference sequence). V was cut by 7 bases and J by 4 bases, with 10 bases left in between. In DNA, the CDR3 is TGCAGTGGGGAAGGGACAGAGACCCAGTACTTC. It codes for CSGEGTETQYF.

This chain uses TRBV29-1 with TRBJ2-1; 12 bases line up with TRBD2. The CDR3 runs 13 residues. The germline gives CDR1 SQVTM, CDR2 ANQGSEA. Trimming took 7 bases from V and 5 from J; bases not matched to a gene: 3. CDR3 in DNA: TGCAGCGGGACTAGCGGGGAGCACAATGAGCAGTTCTTC. Amino acids: CSGTSGEHNEQFF.

V gene TRBV9 combines with J gene TRBJ2-7, with a weak D call TRBD2 (6 bases). Between the trimmed V and J ends, which lost 4 bases and 7 bases, there was a span of 18 bases. Germline CDR1 reads SGDLS; CDR2 reads YYNGEE. The CDR3 runs to 14 residues. In nucleotides, the CDR3 is TGTGCCAGCAGCACCCAGCAGGGAGGCGGTGAGCAGTACTTC. Protein: CASSTQQGGGEQYF. The full variable domain, rest sourced from reference TRBV9 and TRBJ2-7, is DSGVTQTPKHLITATGQRVTLRCSPRSGDLSVYWYQQSLDQGLQFLIQYYNGEERAKGNILERFSAQQFPDLHSELNLSSLELGDSALYFCASSTQQGGGEQYFGPGTRLTVT.

This clonotype is labeled as medium-sized (0.01 to 0.1%). The chain recombines TRBV15 with TRBJ2-1, with 8 bases lining up with TRBD1. The junction had 7 bases not matched to a gene; V was cut back by 3 bases and J by 9 bases. Germline V gene lookup returns CDR1 LNHNV and CDR2 YYDKDF (reference sequence). This CDR3 region has 14 residues. This CDR3 reads CATSRGQDTPEQFF. CDR3 sequence (DNA): TGTGCCACCAGCAGGGGACAGGACACGCCTGAGCAGTTCTTC.

A few counts support this clonotype. The CDR3 protein is CASSQGRQGNHEQYF. The CDR3 DNA sequence: TGTGCCAGCAGCCAAGGGCGACAGGGGAATCACGAGCAGTACTTC. The V gene is TRBV3-1, the J gene TRBJ2-7; 8 nucleotides match TRBD1. The V segment lost 1 base and the J segment 5 bases; nucleotides outside the gene matches: 7. Germline assignment: CDR1 LGHDT and CDR2 YNNKEL (reference sequence). This CDR3 has 15 amino acids.

The J gene is TRBJ2-5, the V gene TRBV11-2, with a tentative D call TRBD2 (5 bases). CDR1 is SGHAT and CDR2 is FQNNGV in the germline V gene. V lost 3 bases to trimming and J lost 5 bases, with 10 bases between them. The CDR3 runs to 13 residues. DNA of the CDR3: TGTGCCAGCAGCTTTGGCGGGCCGGAGACCCAGTACTTC. It codes for CASSFGGPETQYF.

CDR3 coding DNA: TGTGCCAGTACTTTAACAGGGGGGTACACCGGGGAGCTGTTTTTT. Translating it yields CASTLTGGYTGELFF. This chain links TRBV19 with TRBJ2-2; 8 positions agree with TRBD1. Looked up from germline, CDR1 is LNHDA and CDR2 is SQIVND (reference sequence). The CDR3 totals 15 residues. V was pared by 7 bases and J by 3 bases, with 7 bases of the junction left unmatched.

By proportion, this clonotype is large. This chain connects TRBV19 to TRBJ2-3; D may be TRBD1 (5 bases). Germline CDR1 LNHDA, CDR2 SQIVND (reference sequence). This CDR3 comprises 11 residues. V lost 11 bases and J 8 bases, leaving 14 bases between the germline ends. CDR3 sequence reads: CAATRVGTQYF. Written as DNA, the CDR3 is TGTGCCGCAACCAGGGTCGGTACGCAGTATTTT.

This clonotype was picked up a small number of times. The chain joins TRBV6-6 to TRBJ2-5; no clear D gene. The CDR3 contains 11 residues. Germline loops: CDR1 MNHNY, CDR2 SVGAGI (reference sequence). The V gene lost 2 bases and the J gene lost 5 bases, with 3 bases spanning the gap. The CDR3: CASSYGETQYF. The CDR3 DNA follows: TGTGCCAGCAGTTACGGGGAGACCCAGTACTTC.

By its share, this clonotype is medium-sized. CDR3 sequence: CSADGSPGTDTQYF. The CDR3 DNA reads TGCAGCGCCGACGGGAGCCCCGGCACAGATACGCAGTATTTT. J is TRBJ2-3 and V is TRBV29-1; D might be TRBD2 (6 bases). Germline values: CDR1 SQVTM, CDR2 ANQGSEA. This CDR3 contains 14 residues. Trimming took off 7 bases at V and 1 base at J, with 15 bases between the two ends.

The rearrangement joins TRBV11-2 to TRBJ2-7, with D possibly TRBD2 on 6 matching bases. The germline V gene encodes CDR1 SGHAT and CDR2 FQNNGV. This CDR3 has 15 amino acids. The V end lost 5 bases, the J end lost 2 bases, and 16 bases lay between the germline ends. In DNA, the CDR3 is TGTGCCAGCAGCCCGGCGGGGCGGGGAACCTACGAGCAGTACTTC. It yields the protein CASSPAGRGTYEQYF.

The chain uses TRBV29-1 and TRBJ2-5; 7 bases match TRBD1. Trimming removed 6 bases from V and 3 bases from J; junction bases left unmatched: 7. Germline V lookup: CDR1 SQVTM, CDR2 ANQGSEA. This CDR3 comprises 13 residues. The CDR3 here is CSVQRTGEETQYF. The CDR3 DNA reads as TGCAGCGTACAACGGACAGGAGAAGAGACCCAGTACTTC.

The rearrangement joins TRBV20-1 to TRBJ2-5; no reliable D call. The germline V gene has CDR1 DFQATT and CDR2 SNEGSKA (reference sequence). This CDR3 comprises 12 residues. Trimming shortened V by 0 bases and J by 5 bases, and 7 bases separated the two germline ends. CDR3 sequence (DNA): TGCAGTGCTAGAGATGGCCGGGAGACCCAGTACTTC. Protein: CSARDGRETQYF.

This clonotype is medium-sized. The J gene is TRBJ1-5, the V gene TRBV12-3 or TRBV12-4, with no clear D. The CDR3 runs to 14 residues. V lost 2 bases to trimming and J lost 3 bases, with 8 bases between them. The CDR3 spells CASSLIMDNQPQHF. CDR3 bases: TGTGCCAGCAGTTTAATCATGGACAATCAGCCCCAGCATTTT.

V gene TRBV20-1 combines with J gene TRBJ2-5, with D unresolved. V lost 5 bases, J lost 5 bases, and 12 bases lay in between. The V gene's germline CDR1 is DFQATT and CDR2 SNEGSKA (reference sequence). CDR3 size: 12 residues. CDR3 protein: CSAPQHEETQYF. The CDR3 nucleotides are TGCAGTGCTCCGCAACACGAGGAGACCCAGTACTTC.

This clonotype is categorized as medium-sized. This sequence joins TRBV5-5 and TRBJ1-1; unclear D gene. Germline V gene lookup returns CDR1 SGHKS and CDR2 YYEKEE (reference sequence). With 7 bases removed from V and 1 base from J, the gap between germline ends came to 14 bases. The CDR3 covers 14 residues. CDR3 residues: CASLQAYRNTEAFF. In DNA, the CDR3 is TGTGCCAGCCTTCAGGCGTACAGGAACACTGAAGCTTTCTTT.

This clonotype came up a few times. The chain employs TRBV20-1 and TRBJ2-1, with 8 bases matching TRBD2. V shed 5 bases and J 1 base; nucleotides not matched to a gene: 10. This CDR3 comprises 16 residues. Germline-derived CDR1 and CDR2 are DFQATT and SNEGSKA (reference sequence). DNA for the CDR3: TGCAGTGCTCGACCACCAGCGGGAGTATCCTACAATGAGCAGTTCTTC. Its translation: CSARPPAGVSYNEQFF.

This chain's CDR3 is CASSAGGATDTQYF. CDR3 nucleotides: TGTGCCAGCAGTGCAGGTGGGGCAACAGATACGCAGTATTTT. The chain has TRBV2 and TRBJ2-3; TRBD1 might be the D (5 bases). The V and J ends lost 4 bases and 3 bases respectively, with 11 bases between them. Germline V lookup: CDR1 SNHLY, CDR2 FYNNEI. The CDR3 covers 14 residues. The full variable domain, completed using reference TRBV2 and TRBJ2-3, is EPEVTQTPSHQVTQMGQEVILRCVPISNHLYFYWYRQILGQKVEFLVSFYNNEISEKSEIFDDQFSVERPDGSNFTLKIRSTKLEDSAMYFCASSAGGATDTQYFGPGTRLTVL.

This clonotype appeared a few times. The V call is TRBV4-1, the J call TRBJ2-2; TRBD2 might be the D (6 bases). The length of the CDR3 is 16 residues. V was pared by 7 bases and J by 4 bases, with 19 bases between. CDR1 and CDR2 from the germline V gene are MGHRA and YSYEKL. CDR3: CASNNPARDRTGELFF. CDR3 nucleotides: TGCGCCAGCAACAATCCCGCGCGGGATCGCACCGGGGAGCTGTTTTTT.

In its sample, this clonotype was seen a few times. The V and J genes are TRBV7-8 and TRBJ2-7, with D maybe TRBD2 (5 bases). Per germline, CDR1 SGHVS and CDR2 FQNEAQ. This CDR3 has 15 residues. V shed 6 bases and J shed 4 bases, with 19 bases lying between them. CDR3 protein: CASSPRTEAGYEQYF. Here the CDR3 DNA reads TGTGCCAGCAGTCCTCGGACGGAGGCAGGTTACGAGCAGTACTTC.

This chain joins TRBV6-1 and TRBJ1-2; TRBD1 matches at 10 bases. The trim removed 5 bases at V and 14 bases at J, leaving 8 bases unmatched. The germline gives CDR1 MNHNS, CDR2 SASEGT. CDR3 length equals 12 residues. CDR3 amino acids: CASSSGQGSRTF. CDR3 bases: TGTGCCAGCAGTTCGGGACAGGGGTCGAGGACCTTC.

The chain couples TRBV5-1 to TRBJ2-5; D unresolved. Germline V gene lookup returns CDR1 SGHRS and CDR2 YFSETQ. The V and J ends lost 7 bases and 1 base respectively, with 14 bases between them. This CDR3 comprises 14 residues. The CDR3 DNA follows: TGCGCCAGCGGACCCTTACAGCTCCAAGAGACCCAGTACTTC. Translated: CASGPLQLQETQYF.

The chain recombines TRBV6-2 or TRBV6-3 with TRBJ2-3; 14 nucleotides align to TRBD2. Trimming cost V 0 bases and J 6 bases; bases outside gene matches: 5. This CDR3 region has 17 residues. Germline V lookup: CDR1 MNHEY, CDR2 SVGEGT. Here the CDR3 reads CASSYSMGLAGADTQYF. In nucleotides, the CDR3 is TGTGCCAGCAGTTACTCGATGGGACTAGCGGGAGCCGATACGCAGTATTTT.

This clonotype was recorded a few times. This chain joins TRBV15 and TRBJ2-5; D gene ambiguous. The germline V gene encodes CDR1 LNHNV and CDR2 YYDKDF (reference sequence). The CDR3 loop spans 13 amino acids. The V gene lost 5 bases and the J gene lost 0 bases, with 7 bases spanning the gap. The DNA for the CDR3 is TGTGCCACCAGCCCTCGTTACCAAGAGACCCAGTACTTC. It yields the protein CATSPRYQETQYF.

The chain carries TRBV10-3 and TRBJ1-1; TRBD1 might be the D (6 bases). Germline V gives CDR1 ENHRY, CDR2 SYGVKD. V was shortened by 10 bases and J by 1 base, with 19 bases between the two germline ends. This CDR3 spans 15 amino acids. CDR3 bases: TGTGCCACCCGAGGGGGGGGCGCGGGGAACACTGAAGCTTTCTTT. Translation gives CATRGGGAGNTEAFF.

The V and J genes are TRBV28 and TRBJ2-7, with D uncertain. The germline V gene encodes CDR1 MDHEN and CDR2 SYDVKM. The CDR3 is made up of 8 amino acids. The CDR3 bases are TGTGCCAGCAGTTTCTTCTGTGTC. It encodes CASSFFCV.

This clonotype is judged medium-sized. This chain links TRBV29-1 with TRBJ2-2, with 9 bases lining up with TRBD1. This CDR3 has 13 residues. Germline V CDR1 and CDR2: SQVTM, ANQGSEA. After removal of 6 bases from V and 6 bases from J, the junction contained 5 bases not matched to a gene. The CDR3 sequence: CSVRQGEAGELFF. CDR3 nucleotides: TGCAGCGTACGACAGGGGGAAGCCGGGGAGCTGTTTTTT.

This clonotype is medium-sized within its sample. The CDR3 bases are TGTGCCAGCAGTACGAAACAGGGTTTGTCCACTGAAGCTTTCTTT. This sequence encodes CASSTKQGLSTEAFF. The J gene is TRBJ1-1, the V gene TRBV6-2 or TRBV6-3; D might be TRBD1 (6 bases). Germline V CDR1 and CDR2: MNHEY, SVGEGT. The CDR3 has 15 residues. V lost 5 bases, J lost 4 bases, and 17 bases lay in between.